This T cell receptor (beta chain) was found in a study of metastatic and nonmetastatic thyroid tumors. Not a single patient had been given any form of treatment at any point before undergoing thyroid surgery. The CDR3 totals 19 residues. The V gene's germline CDR1 is LNHDA and CDR2 SQIVND (reference sequence). The junction had 16 bases not matched to a gene; V was cut back by 0 bases and J by 7 bases. TCRdb called clones again from the PCR reads with MiXCR. This sample has some 16,000 clones; 15% to 19% occur once, and the top ten carry 17%. General study findings and limits: Benign nodules were reported to have significantly lower TCR beta diversity than malignant thyroid tumors, in blood and tumor.

In its sample, this clone was seen many times. Its antigen is as yet unknown. This rearrangement joins TRBV19 to TRBJ2-1; 9 bases line up with TRBD2. Sequencing input: blood. The TCR sequence derives from a female donor with papillary thyroid cancer or a benign thyroid nodule (not recorded which). Some clones in this sample may be carry-over from other donors' samples. The CDR3, as DNA: TGTGCCAGTAGTATAGAGGTACTATCTGGCGGGAGGGCCAGGAATGAGCAGTTCTTC. It specifies CASSIEVLSGGRARNEQFF.